The T cell receptor (beta chain) described here comes from a study of cytomegalovirus exposure and HLA in healthy donors. This PCR relied on a set of 60 Vbeta primers and 13 Jbeta primers. TCRdb's copy holds only in-frame clones and misses some; the assay was immunoSEQ multiplex PCR. Of roughly 57,000 clones in the sample, roughly 79% were seen once. In regard to this clone: The target antigen is unknown.

V was shortened by 0 bases and J by 4 bases, with 10 bases between the two germline ends. This CDR3 has 16 amino acids. The germline V gene has CDR1 MNHEY and CDR2 SVGAGI. Study outcomes and limitations: Some public TCRs appeared in many individuals, while most sequences were rare. Several of the most significant clusters appeared linked to common viral pathogens, based on a later analysis. Owing to their indistinguishability, certain V segments, notably TRBV6-2 and TRBV6-3, were excluded.

This chain uses TRBV6-5 with TRBJ2-6, with D maybe TRBD2 (5 bases). The sample was PBMCs. The origin of this receptor is a man aged 50 to 60 in good health and CMV-seronegative. The CDR3 reads CASSYSFGSGANVLTF. CDR3 DNA sequence: TGTGCCAGCAGTTACTCGTTTGGGAGCGGGGCCAACGTCCTGACTTTC.